This T cell receptor beta chain was recovered during a study of blood T cell repertoires in COVID-19. The germline CDR1 and CDR2 sequences are MDHEN and SYDVKM. V lost 9 bases, J lost 5 bases, and 9 bases stayed unmatched. The CDR3 extends over 14 amino acids. In the authors' methods: For nucleated cells, counts were estimated from reference gene primer amplification. This table comes from immunoSEQ multiplex PCR, and its TCRdb copy is limited to in-frame clones, with some not included. V and J calls and clone size are those listed in that table; D and trimming were worked out from the DNA. Here the sample spans 30,000 to 35,000 clones, approximately 88% being singletons.

This TCR was sampled from a man between 60 and 70 years old with active COVID-19. V and J are TRBV28 and TRBJ2-2; 7 bases are a match to TRBD2. What was sequenced was peripheral blood. CDR3 sequence: CARPRLADTGELFF. DNA of the CDR3: TGTGCCAGGCCTCGACTAGCAGATACCGGGGAGCTGTTTTTT.